This T cell receptor (beta chain) was profiled in a study of T cell repertoires in cytomegalovirus infection. Study-wide context: HLA-B-restricted CMV epitopes that are well studied, plus recently identified HLA-C-restricted ones, were used by the study. Through public TCR beta signatures, both CMV infection and matching HLA type were indicated. Study results and limitations: Within the response measured ex vivo, HLA-C-restricted CMV-specific TCR beta clonotypes were dominant.

The CDR3 totals 18 residues. The germline V gene has CDR1 MRHNA and CDR2 SNTAGT. V trimming: 3 bases; J trimming: 4 bases; junction bases outside the gene matches: 14. In the case of this clonotype: Its target is unknown.

In TCRdb, the reads were re-called with MiXCR into one record per CDR3 protein. The repertoire has fewer than 950,000 distinct CDR3 sequences, around a third of them found once; the top ten carry 12%. The rearrangement uses TRBV6-4 and TRBJ2-3, with TRBD2 matching 9 bases. This TCR came from a human donor in good health (CMV status not recorded). Some clones in this sample may be carry-over from other donors' samples. Sequences were derived from cultured CD8+ T cells from PBMCs, sampled from culture after CMV antigen stimulation. CDR3: CASSDMASGEASADTQYF. CDR3 DNA sequence: TGTGCCAGCAGTGATATGGCTAGCGGGGAGGCCTCGGCAGATACGCAGTATTTT.